The T cell receptor beta chain under discussion was sequenced for a study of blood T cell repertoires in COVID-19. This CDR3 contains 13 residues. The V gene lost 5 bases and the J gene lost 4 bases, with 9 bases spanning the gap. Germline V gene data show CDR1 as SGHTA and CDR2 as FQGNSA. Clones were read by immunoSEQ multiplex PCR, and TCRdb kept only the in-frame ones, dropping some. This sample yields about 73,000 clones, of which 82% are seen a single time; 3.5% to 5% belongs to the top ten. The chain carries TRBV7-2 and TRBJ2-1; maybe TRBD2 (5 bases). This receptor was obtained from a woman aged 55-75 years with acute or convalescent COVID-19. Sequencing was carried out using peripheral blood. This CDR3 reads CASSGRTYNEQFF. CDR3 nucleotides: TGTGCCAGCAGCGGGAGAACATACAATGAGCAGTTCTTC.